This section outlines one T cell receptor beta chain sequence together with its context. Sequenced by immunoSEQ multiplex PCR; TCRdb stores in-frame clones only, minus some. The repertoire holds approximately 21,000 clones, with over 65% as singletons. The source of the sample is a study of blood T cell repertoires in COVID-19. Overall study context: Sources were T cells, B-cell-depleted T cells, or PBMCs; the material itself was cDNA or gDNA.

Germline V CDR1 and CDR2: GTSNPN, SVGIG (reference sequence). This CDR3 has 16 amino acids. The V and J ends lost 0 bases and 7 bases respectively, with 16 bases between them. V and J are TRBV30 and TRBJ1-6; TRBD1 might be the D (6 bases). Sequenced: peripheral blood. The TCR was taken from a human donor in a cohort sampled during active or convalescent COVID-19. The CDR3: CAWSVPRGVGNSPLHF. In nucleotides, the CDR3 is TGTGCCTGGAGTGTGCCCAGGGGAGTCGGAAATTCACCCCTCCACTTT.